The subject of this entry is one T cell receptor beta chain. No antigen is known for it. This record comes from a study of cytomegalovirus exposure and HLA in healthy donors. The study, taken as a whole, reports: Analysis performed later found roughly 17,000 TCR beta sequences associated with HLA alleles at 0.05 false discovery rate. In all likelihood, a cluster of highly shared sequence variants was a sequencing artifact. Some public TCRs appeared in many individuals, while most sequences were rare. Sequencing depth roughly uniform across donors was assumed in presence/absence analyses.

A multiplex PCR was run with 60 Vbeta primers and 13 Jbeta primers. The repertoire was sequenced with immunoSEQ multiplex PCR; TCRdb's copy has only in-frame clones and lacks some. The sample consists of roughly 50,000 clones, about four fifths of them appearing once. The CDR3 spans 16 residues. With 2 bases removed from V and 1 base from J, the gap between germline ends came to 14 bases. CDR1 is SGDLS, CDR2 YYNGEE, per germline. The sequenced material came from PBMCs. The receptor's source is a man aged 25 to 40 in good health and CMV-seropositive. The chain joins TRBV9 to TRBJ2-3, with a tentative D call TRBD2 (6 bases). The DNA of the CDR3 is TGTGCCAGCAGCGTGACACTAGCAACCGGCACAGATACGCAGTATTTT. Translating gives CASSVTLATGTDTQYF.